These T cell receptor beta chains were read from a single sample in a study of blood T cell repertoires in COVID-19. TCRdb's copy holds only in-frame clones and misses some; the assay was immunoSEQ multiplex PCR. The sample lists about 400,000 clones, around 89% seen once, with 0.95% to 1.5% in the top ten. The sequenced sample was peripheral blood. The origin of the receptors is a man aged 40-49 years with acute or convalescent COVID-19. The CDR3 runs from the conserved cysteine through the conserved F or W. Each record gives: CDR3 protein, CDR3 DNA, V gene, D gene, J gene, clone size. D genes are given only for firm matches. The size field is filled for only some rows; it gives once, few, many or a size class.

CDR3: CASTRTVQGRAFF; DNA: TGTGCCAGCACCCGAACAGTCCAGGGCAGAGCTTTCTTT; V: TRBV2; D: .; J: TRBJ1-1; size: .
CDR3: CASSQSRGTGELFF; DNA: TGTGCCAGCAGCCAAAGTAGGGGCACCGGGGAGCTGTTTTTT; V: TRBV2; D: .; J: TRBJ2-2; size: .
CDR3: CASSLPGTGDLHSNQPQHF; DNA: TGTGCCAGCAGTTTACCCGGGACAGGGGATCTTCATAGCAATCAGCCCCAGCATTTT; V: TRBV28; D: TRBD1; J: TRBJ1-5; size: once
CDR3: CAWAPVGLVDTGELFF; DNA: TGTGCCTGGGCCCCGGTGGGACTAGTTGACACCGGGGAGCTGTTTTTT; V: TRBV30; D: TRBD2; J: TRBJ2-2; size: .
CDR3: CASSVGTDFQSGYTF; DNA: TGCGCCAGCAGCGTCGGGACAGACTTTCAGAGCGGCTACACCTTC; V: TRBV5-1; D: TRBD1; J: TRBJ1-2; size: .
CDR3: CASSQEVRQSNSPLHF; DNA: TGCGCCAGCAGCCAAGAGGTGCGGCAGTCTAATTCACCCCTCCACTTT; V: TRBV4-1; D: .; J: TRBJ1-6; size: .
CDR3: CASSFTSGNSYNEQFF; DNA: TGCGCCAGCAGCTTCACTAGCGGAAACTCCTACAATGAGCAGTTCTTC; V: TRBV5-1; D: TRBD2; J: TRBJ2-1; size: .
CDR3: CASSLDYWRGTGEFPLHF; DNA: TGTGCCAGCAGCTTGGATTATTGGCGTGGGACAGGGGAATTCCCCCTCCACTTT; V: TRBV5-5; D: TRBD1; J: TRBJ1-6; size: .
CDR3: CASSLIGLDEQFF; DNA: TGTGCCAGCAGTTTAATTGGCCTAGATGAGCAGTTCTTC; V: TRBV12-3/TRBV12-4; D: .; J: TRBJ2-1; size: once
CDR3: CATRVGHENTGELFF; DNA: TGTGCCACCAGGGTCGGACACGAAAACACCGGGGAGCTGTTTTTT; V: TRBV15; D: .; J: TRBJ2-2; size: .
CDR3: CASSPGEWTDTQYF; DNA: TGTGCCAGCAGCCCAGGGGAGTGGACAGATACGCAGTATTTT; V: TRBV6-5; D: .; J: TRBJ2-3; size: .
CDR3: CASSQEFGLAIF; DNA: TGTGCCAGCAGCCAAGAGTTCGGACTAGCGATCTTC; V: TRBV4-2; D: TRBD2; J: TRBJ2-1; size: .
CDR3: CASSFDKDYGYTF; DNA: TGTGCCAGCAGTTTCGACAAGGACTATGGCTACACCTTC; V: TRBV27; D: .; J: TRBJ1-2; size: .
CDR3: CASSPLSEGGNTIYF; DNA: TGTGCCAGCAGCCCCCTCAGCGAGGGAGGAAACACCATATATTTT; V: TRBV3-1/TRBV3-2; D: .; J: TRBJ1-3; size: .
CDR3: CASSAGGVSTDTQYF; DNA: TGTGCCAGCAGTGCTGGGGGGGTGAGCACAGATACGCAGTATTTT; V: TRBV7-2; D: TRBD2; J: TRBJ2-3; size: .
CDR3: CASSQGQGREKLFF; DNA: TGCGCCAGCAGCCAAGGACAGGGGCGCGAAAAACTGTTTTTT; V: TRBV5-1; D: TRBD1; J: TRBJ1-4; size: once
CDR3: CASSFIETGGEQYF; DNA: TGTGCCAGCAGCTTTATTGAAACAGGGGGTGAGCAGTACTTC; V: TRBV11-2; D: TRBD1; J: TRBJ2-7; size: .
CDR3: CASSLALGRRYSNNEQFF; DNA: TGTGCCAGCAGCTTAGCGTTGGGCAGGAGGTATAGCAACAATGAGCAGTTCTTC; V: TRBV7-9; D: .; J: TRBJ2-1; size: .
CDR3: CASSRAGGYQETQYF; DNA: TGTGCCAGCAGTCGAGCGGGGGGCTACCAAGAGACCCAGTACTTC; V: TRBV6-2/TRBV6-3; D: TRBD2; J: TRBJ2-5; size: .
CDR3: CASSGRTGAGYGYTF; DNA: TGTGCCAGCAGCGGACGGACAGGGGCGGGCTATGGCTACACCTTC; V: TRBV11-2; D: TRBD1; J: TRBJ1-2; size: .
CDR3: CASSVGQNIGNTIYF; DNA: TGCGCCAGCAGCGTGGGACAGAATATAGGAAACACCATATATTTT; V: TRBV5-1; D: TRBD1; J: TRBJ1-3; size: .
CDR3: CATRRDRTDEKLFF; DNA: TGTGCCACCAGACGGGACAGGACGGATGAAAAACTGTTTTTT; V: TRBV6-1; D: TRBD1; J: TRBJ1-4; size: .
CDR3: CASSTLQRQGLTGELFF; DNA: TGTGCCAGCAGTACTCTTCAGAGACAGGGGTTAACCGGGGAGCTGTTTTTT; V: TRBV6-2/TRBV6-3; D: TRBD1; J: TRBJ2-2; size: .
CDR3: CASSQDGGLGQYF; DNA: TGCGCCAGCAGCCAAGATGGAGGGCTTGGGCAGTACTTC; V: TRBV4-1; D: .; J: TRBJ2-7; size: .
CDR3: CASSLTTGDTEAFF; DNA: TGTGCCAGCAGCTTAACTACAGGGGACACTGAAGCTTTCTTT; V: TRBV5-6; D: TRBD1; J: TRBJ1-1; size: .
CDR3: CASSQGLAVYEQFF; DNA: TGTGCCAGCAGTCAGGGACTAGCGGTGTATGAGCAGTTCTTC; V: TRBV6-6; D: TRBD2; J: TRBJ2-1; size: .
CDR3: CASRIGTARTEAFF; DNA: TGTGCCAGCAGGATAGGGACAGCCCGGACTGAAGCTTTCTTT; V: TRBV2; D: TRBD1; J: TRBJ1-1; size: .
CDR3: CASSYSSRVGASPLHF; DNA: TGTGCCAGCAGTTACTCGTCGAGGGTAGGCGCTTCACCCCTCCACTTT; V: TRBV6-5; D: .; J: TRBJ1-6; size: .
CDR3: CASSGPSAPLHF; DNA: TGTGCCAGCAGTGGGCCCTCCGCACCCCTCCACTTT; V: TRBV2; D: .; J: TRBJ1-6; size: once
CDR3: CASSLSIGALYGYTF; DNA: TGTGCCAGCAGTTTATCGATAGGGGCCCTCTATGGCTACACCTTC; V: TRBV27; D: .; J: TRBJ1-2; size: once
CDR3: CASSFGQVYNEQFF; DNA: TGCGCCAGCAGCTTCGGACAGGTCTACAATGAGCAGTTCTTC; V: TRBV5-1; D: TRBD1; J: TRBJ2-1; size: .
CDR3: CASSQESRLNEKLFF; DNA: TGTGCCAGCAGCCAAGAAAGCAGGCTTAATGAAAAACTGTTTTTT; V: TRBV4-2; D: .; J: TRBJ1-4; size: few
CDR3: CASSPALKGGNTGELFF; DNA: TGTGCCAGCAGCCCCGCCCTGAAGGGAGGGAACACCGGGGAGCTGTTTTTT; V: TRBV28; D: .; J: TRBJ2-2; size: .
CDR3: CAISGPDRVGKAFF; DNA: TGTGCCATCAGTGGGCCGGACAGGGTTGGGAAAGCTTTCTTT; V: TRBV10-3; D: TRBD1; J: TRBJ1-1; size: .
CDR3: CAWRRGGANVLTF; DNA: TGTGCCTGGAGGCGGGGTGGGGCCAACGTCCTGACTTTC; V: TRBV30; D: .; J: TRBJ2-6; size: .
CDR3: CASSRMGQTYGYTF; DNA: TGTGCCAGCAGCCGAATGGGACAGACATATGGCTACACCTTC; V: TRBV5-6; D: TRBD1; J: TRBJ1-2; size: .
CDR3: CASSLDAGGRDTQYF; DNA: TGTGCCAGCAGCTTAGATGCGGGGGGGAGAGATACGCAGTATTTT; V: TRBV7-9; D: TRBD2; J: TRBJ2-3; size: .
CDR3: CASSPDRGEYNEQFF; DNA: TGTGCTAGCAGCCCAGACAGGGGCGAGTACAATGAGCAGTTCTTC; V: TRBV7-7; D: TRBD1; J: TRBJ2-1; size: .
CDR3: CASSKGSGNQVRAFF; DNA: TGTGCCAGCAGTAAGGGGTCGGGCAATCAAGTGCGGGCTTTCTTT; V: TRBV6-5; D: .; J: TRBJ1-1; size: .
CDR3: CAISDSGQGDEQYF; DNA: TGTGCCATCAGTGACTCCGGACAGGGGGACGAGCAGTACTTC; V: TRBV10-3; D: TRBD1; J: TRBJ2-7; size: .
CDR3: CSASSTHEQFF; DNA: TGCAGTGCTAGCAGTACGCATGAGCAGTTCTTC; V: TRBV20-1; D: .; J: TRBJ2-1; size: .
CDR3: CASTQRDRVDQPQHF; DNA: TGTGCCAGCACCCAGAGGGACAGGGTGGATCAGCCCCAGCATTTT; V: TRBV6-5; D: TRBD1; J: TRBJ1-5; size: .
CDR3: CASSWWTGGGYTF; DNA: TGTGCCAGCAGCTGGTGGACAGGAGGAGGCTACACCTTC; V: TRBV5-4; D: TRBD1; J: TRBJ1-2; size: .
CDR3: CASSPTFLAGVGTGELFF; DNA: TGTGCCAGCAGCCCTACTTTTCTAGCGGGAGTCGGGACCGGGGAGCTGTTTTTT; V: TRBV5-6; D: TRBD2; J: TRBJ2-2; size: .